One sample yielded the 21 T cell receptor beta chains listed below, sequenced in a study of shared clonotypes between healthy human individuals. Naive CD8 cells were CD45RO-negative, positively selected for CCR7, excluding terminally differentiated effector memory CD45RA+ cells. Libraries were prepared by immunoSEQ multiplex PCR; TCRdb keeps only in-frame clonotypes and omits some of them. The repertoire holds about 1.9 million clones, just under 95% seen once, with about 1.6% in the top ten. Sequencing was done on a sample of naive CD8+ T cells from PBMCs. These receptors were obtained from a man aged 18-30 years in good health. Some clones in this sample may be carry-over from other donors' samples.

The chain employs TRBV27 and TRBJ1-2, with D perhaps TRBD1 (5 bases). The germline V gene encodes CDR1 MNHEY and CDR2 SMNVEV (reference sequence). Trimming removed 6 bases from V and 8 bases from J, with 19 bases in between. The CDR3 runs 14 residues. DNA for the CDR3: TGTGCCAGCAGCCCTCGAATTGGGGCTGGCGGCTACACCTTC. It encodes CASSPRIGAGGYTF.

To note about this clone: The junction departs from germline at one end; a sequencing error may be responsible. The chain joins TRBV2 to TRBJ2-7; D possibly uses TRBD1 or TRBD2 (5 bases each). CDR1 and CDR2 from the germline V gene are SNHLY and FYNNEI. The CDR3 runs to 16 residues. The DNA of the CDR3 is TGTGCCAGCAGTGAAAGTATTCGGGGCTCCTTCTACGGGCAGTACTTC. Residues: CASSESIRGSFYGQYF.

This clone was observed a single time. This chain links TRBV28 with TRBJ2-7; D not resolved. CDR3 length equals 14 residues. Germline CDR1 MDHEN, CDR2 SYDVKM. Trimming cost V 4 bases and J 2 bases, with 12 bases left between them. CDR3 DNA: TGTGCCAGCAGTTCCACCCGGGTCGCCTACGAGCAGTACTTC. This translates into CASSSTRVAYEQYF.

V gene TRBV28 combines with J gene TRBJ2-5; possible D gene TRBD1, 7 bases. Germline values: CDR1 MDHEN, CDR2 SYDVKM. Trimming pared 7 bases from V and 4 bases from J, leaving 16 bases between. This CDR3 comprises 14 residues. CDR3 nucleotide sequence: TGTGCCAGCATCGCGGGACAGAGTACAGAGACCCAGTACTTC. It translates to CASIAGQSTETQYF. Full variable domain (remainder filled in from reference TRBV28 and TRBJ2-5): DVKVTQSSRYLVKRTGEKVFLECVQDMDHENMFWYRQDPGLGLRLIYFSYDVKMKEKGDIPEGYSVSREKKERFSLILESASTNQTSMYLCASIAGQSTETQYFGPGTRLLVL.

The V gene is TRBV27, the J gene TRBJ1-2; tentatively, D is TRBD1 (5 bases). Deletions cut 3 bases from V and 3 bases from J, with 8 bases between. Germline lookup yields CDR1 MNHEY and CDR2 SMNVEV (reference sequence). The CDR3 consists of 13 residues. CDR3 region: CASSFQGYYGYTF. The CDR3 nucleotides are TGTGCCAGCAGTTTCCAGGGTTACTATGGCTACACCTTC.

The genes are TRBV6-4 and TRBJ2-1, with 9 bases aligning to TRBD2. There are 15 residues in the CDR3. The ends lost 3 bases at V and 9 bases at J; junction bases unmatched: 9. Germline loops: CDR1 MRHNA, CDR2 SNTAGT. Here the CDR3 DNA reads TGTGCCAGCAGTGATTCGATGCGGGAGGGAGGTGAGCAGTTCTTC. It encodes CASSDSMREGGEQFF.

The chain links TRBV4-1 to TRBJ2-1, with no clear D. V was cut by 0 bases and J by 4 bases, with 16 bases left in between. The V gene's germline CDR1 is MGHRA and CDR2 YSYEKL. This CDR3 is 17 amino acids long. CDR3 nucleotide sequence: TGCGCCAGCAGCCAAGAGGGTATAGGCCCCGCTTACAATGAGCAGTTCTTC. Translating gives CASSQEGIGPAYNEQFF.

This chain joins TRBV4-1 and TRBJ2-7; D may be TRBD1 (6 bases). Between the trimmed V and J ends, which lost 3 bases and 0 bases, there was a span of 12 bases. The CDR3 has 15 amino acids. CDR1 and CDR2 from the germline V gene are MGHRA and YSYEKL. CDR3 amino acids: CASSHPTGSSYEQYF. DNA of the CDR3: TGCGCCAGCAGCCATCCCACAGGGAGCTCCTACGAGCAGTACTTC.

This sequence joins TRBV14 and TRBJ2-1; the match to TRBD2 covers 12 bases. The J segment lost 7 bases and the V segment lost 6 bases, leaving 1 base of the junction unmatched. Germline V gene sequence: CDR1 SGHDN, CDR2 FVKESK. The CDR3 has 13 residues. CDR3 sequence: CASRTSGSNEQFF. CDR3 sequence (DNA): TGTGCCAGCAGGACTAGCGGGAGTAATGAGCAGTTCTTC.

The J gene is TRBJ1-2, the V gene TRBV9; 10 bases agree with TRBD1. The CDR3 has 15 residues. Losses at the gene ends were 3 bases for V and 3 bases for J; bases not matched to a gene: 5. Per the germline V gene, CDR1 is SGDLS and CDR2 is YYNGEE. The CDR3 spells CASSGVGQGDYGYTF. The CDR3 coding sequence is TGTGCCAGCAGCGGGGTCGGACAGGGGGACTATGGCTACACCTTC. Full variable domain (outside the CDR3, taken from reference TRBV9 and TRBJ1-2): DSGVTQTPKHLITATGQRVTLRCSPRSGDLSVYWYQQSLDQGLQFLIQYYNGEERAKGNILERFSAQQFPDLHSELNLSSLELGDSALYFCASSGVGQGDYGYTFGSGTRLTVV.

The chain employs TRBV27 and TRBJ2-5, with D hard to call. This CDR3 has 12 residues. V was trimmed by 11 bases and J by 4 bases, leaving 14 bases between them. The germline gives CDR1 MNHEY, CDR2 SMNVEV (reference sequence). Here the CDR3 DNA reads TGTGCCGTGGGCCCACGGAGAGAGACCCAGTACTTC. Encoded protein: CAVGPRRETQYF.

This clone was seen once. This sample includes further DNA sequences coding for the same CDR3. The chain couples TRBV6-5 to TRBJ1-5; D is ambiguous. Looked up from germline, CDR1 is MNHEY and CDR2 is SVGAGI. The V and J ends lost 6 bases and 6 bases respectively, with 12 bases between them. This CDR3 has 13 amino acids. The CDR3 region has the DNA TGTGCCAGCAGCCCCCGGCAAGGTCAGCCCCAGCATTTT. Amino acids: CASSPRQGQPQHF.

This chain connects TRBV4-2 to TRBJ1-2; D is uncertain. Germline CDR1 and CDR2: LGHNA and YNFKEQ. The CDR3 loop spans 14 amino acids. Deletions cut 5 bases from V and 1 base from J, with 11 bases between. Written as DNA, the CDR3 is TGTGCCAGCAGCTCAAGCGGGGTTAACTATGGCTACACCTTC. Residues: CASSSSGVNYGYTF.

The chain combines TRBV27 with TRBJ1-2, with 7 bases aligning to TRBD1. The V and J ends lost 5 bases and 4 bases, in that order; junction bases with no gene match: 10. The CDR3 spans 15 residues. Germline V CDR1 and CDR2: MNHEY, SMNVEV (reference sequence). CDR3 nucleotide sequence: TGTGCCAGCAGTCCCCGACAGGGAGGCCTCTATGGCTACACCTTC. Translation gives CASSPRQGGLYGYTF.

For this clone: The sample holds other DNA sequences that translate to the same CDR3. The V and J genes are TRBV28 and TRBJ1-1; TRBD1 might be the D (5 bases). Germline CDR1 and CDR2: MDHEN and SYDVKM. CDR3 size: 15 residues. V was pared by 1 base and J by 0 bases, with 9 bases between. In nucleotides, the CDR3 is TGTGCCAGCAGTTTATATAGGGGAATGAACACTGAAGCTTTCTTT. Translated: CASSLYRGMNTEAFF. Based on the CDR3 plus reference TRBV28 and TRBJ1-1, the full variable domain is DVKVTQSSRYLVKRTGEKVFLECVQDMDHENMFWYRQDPGLGLRLIYFSYDVKMKEKGDIPEGYSVSREKKERFSLILESASTNQTSMYLCASSLYRGMNTEAFFGQGTRLTVV.

This chain connects TRBV11-2 to TRBJ2-7; TRBD2 matches 8 bases. Per the germline V gene, CDR1 is SGHAT and CDR2 is FQNNGV. Losses at the gene ends were 1 base for V and 5 bases for J; bases not matched to a gene: 4. The CDR3 sequence is 14 residues long. The CDR3 reads CASSLGREVNEQYF. The CDR3 DNA reads as TGTGCCAGCAGCTTAGGGCGGGAGGTAAACGAGCAGTACTTC. The whole variable domain, remainder taken from reference TRBV11-2 and TRBJ2-7, is EAGVAQSPRYKIIEKRQSVAFWCNPISGHATLYWYQQILGQGPKLLIQFQNNGVVDDSQLPKDRFSAERLKGVDSTLKIQPAKLEDSAVYLCASSLGREVNEQYFGPGTRLTVT.

The chain is built from TRBV28 and TRBJ2-1; 9 bases are a match to TRBD1. J gave up 3 bases and V 6 bases, and 6 bases lay outside the gene matches. CDR1 and CDR2 from the germline V gene are MDHEN and SYDVKM. This CDR3 spans 15 amino acids. CDR3 DNA sequence: TGTGCCAGCAGACCTCACAGGGGGCACTACAATGAGCAGTTCTTC. Amino acids: CASRPHRGHYNEQFF.

Only one count was recorded for this clone. Within the sample, other DNA sequences also encode this same CDR3. The rearrangement joins TRBV28 to TRBJ2-3; 7 nucleotides line up with TRBD2. J gave up 1 base and V 3 bases, and 1 base lay outside the gene matches. CDR3 length: 14 residues. In germline, CDR1 is MDHEN, CDR2 SYDVKM. For the CDR3, the DNA is TGTGCCAGCAGTTTGCTAGCGGGCACAGATACGCAGTATTTT. Amino acid sequence: CASSLLAGTDTQYF. Full variable domain (rest looked up from reference TRBV28 and TRBJ2-3): DVKVTQSSRYLVKRTGEKVFLECVQDMDHENMFWYRQDPGLGLRLIYFSYDVKMKEKGDIPEGYSVSREKKERFSLILESASTNQTSMYLCASSLLAGTDTQYFGPGTRLTVL.

The V gene is TRBV18, the J gene TRBJ2-3, with 10 bases fitting TRBD2. The J segment lost 0 bases and the V segment lost 0 bases, leaving 3 bases of the junction unmatched. CDR3 length: 17 amino acids. The germline V gene has CDR1 KGHSH and CDR2 LQKENI. CDR3 sequence reads: CASSPPKLAGSTDTQYF. For the CDR3, the DNA is TGTGCCAGCTCACCACCTAAACTAGCGGGAAGCACAGATACGCAGTATTTT.

The chain combines TRBV27 with TRBJ1-1, with unresolved D. Trimming pared 5 bases from V and 4 bases from J, leaving 11 bases between. This CDR3 is 13 amino acids long. From germline, CDR1 is MNHEY and CDR2 SMNVEV (reference sequence). The CDR3 DNA reads TGTGCCAGCAGTGTACTCCTGGGCACTGAAGCTTTCTTT. This translates into CASSVLLGTEAFF.

The rearrangement uses TRBV13 and TRBJ2-5; D remains unclear. Germline lookup yields CDR1 PRHDT and CDR2 FYEKMQ (reference sequence). The CDR3 runs 13 residues. V lost 3 bases and J lost 4, with 9 bases in between. The CDR3 loop is CASSFGGPETQYF. The DNA of the CDR3 is TGTGCCAGCAGCTTCGGCGGCCCAGAGACCCAGTACTTC.